The 11 T cell receptor beta chains given below trace back to one sample, sequenced in a study of neurological immune-mediated disorders. Using its own MiXCR run on the 5' RACE reads, TCRdb lists one record per CDR3 protein. The sample holds around 130,000 distinct CDR3 sequences, about 3.2% seen once. The sample comprised PBMCs. Receptors originate from a woman aged 25 to 39 with multiple sclerosis.

The table lists this clonotype with many counts. The V gene is TRBV3-1, the J gene TRBJ2-7; D unclear. Germline CDR1 is LGHDT and CDR2 is YNNKEL (reference sequence). The CDR3 loop spans 13 amino acids. Trimming pared 0 bases from V and 3 bases from J, leaving 6 bases between. The CDR3: CASSQDGGYEQYF. The DNA for the CDR3 is TGTGCCAGCAGCCAAGACGGCGGCTACGAGCAGTACTTC.

For this clonotype: Possible read error: a much larger clone is one base away. This chain links TRBV5-1 with TRBJ2-1; D gene ambiguous. Germline assignment: CDR1 SGHRS and CDR2 YFSETQ. The CDR3 covers 11 residues. Here the CDR3 reads CDSSLGDEQFF. The DNA of the CDR3 is TGCGACAGCAGCTTGGGTGATGAGCAGTTCTTC.

This clonotype was seen at least ten times. The gene calls are TRBV5-6 and TRBJ2-7; D remains ambiguous. Germline lookup yields CDR1 SGHDT and CDR2 YYEEEE. Deletions cut 2 bases from V and 0 bases from J, with 9 bases between. This CDR3 comprises 14 residues. CDR3 coding DNA: TGTGCCAGCAGCTTTCATCCTAACTCCTACGAGCAGTACTTC. Amino acids: CASSFHPNSYEQYF.

This clonotype occurred many times. V is TRBV10-3 and J is TRBJ1-1, with D possibly being TRBD1 (6 bases). Germline V CDR1 and CDR2: ENHRY, SYGVKD. CDR3 length equals 13 residues. V lost 10 bases and J 6 bases, leaving 18 bases between the germline ends. The CDR3 DNA is TGTGCCACCGGCCCCGCAGGGGTGGCTGAAGCTTTCTTT. It specifies CATGPAGVAEAFF.

This clonotype has at least ten counts. The rearrangement joins TRBV20-1 to TRBJ2-7; 8 nucleotides line up with TRBD2. Germline CDR1 is DFQATT and CDR2 is SNEGSKA (reference sequence). This CDR3 is built from 12 residues. With 6 bases clipped from V and 5 bases from J, the junction kept 6 bases outside the gene matches. The CDR3 nucleotides are TGCAGTGCGGAGCGGGAGCCCGACGAGCAGTACTTC. It encodes CSAEREPDEQYF.

The sample holds many counts of this clonotype. The chain combines TRBV5-6 with TRBJ1-3; a possible D gene is TRBD1 (5 bases). The CDR3 length is 14 residues. CDR1 is SGHDT and CDR2 is YYEEEE in the germline V gene. The V end lost 0 bases, the J end lost 5 bases, and 9 bases lay between the germline ends. This CDR3 is CASSLAGPRNTIYF. The CDR3 DNA is TGTGCCAGCAGCTTGGCGGGACCCAGAAACACCATATATTTT.

This clonotype showed up many times. The gene calls are TRBV20-1 and TRBJ2-1; 10 nucleotides agree with TRBD2. The V segment lost 0 bases and the J segment 0 bases; nucleotides outside the gene matches: 5. Germline lookup yields CDR1 DFQATT and CDR2 SNEGSKA (reference sequence). The CDR3 totals 17 residues. The CDR3 loop is CSARDETSGTSYNEQFF. The CDR3 DNA sequence: TGCAGTGCTAGAGATGAAACTAGCGGGACCTCCTACAATGAGCAGTTCTTC.

Ten or more counts support this clonotype. In DNA form, the CDR3 reads TGCGCCAGCAGCCCGGCGGGGGCTGTCTCCTACGAGCAGTACTTC. Its translation: CASSPAGAVSYEQYF. The chain couples TRBV5-1 to TRBJ2-7; perhaps TRBD2 as D (7 bases). V lost 4 bases, J lost 0 bases, and 14 bases lay in between. CDR3 length: 15 residues. The germline V gene encodes CDR1 SGHRS and CDR2 YFSETQ.

In its sample, this clonotype was seen many times. The chain joins TRBV15 to TRBJ1-1; 7 bases line up with TRBD1. Unmatched junction bases numbered 8, after V lost 4 bases and J lost 9 bases. The CDR3 is 13 residues long. Germline V gives CDR1 LNHNV, CDR2 YYDKDF (reference sequence). The CDR3 nucleotides read TGTGCCACCAGCATTACTCAGGGACAGCAAGCTTTCTTT. Translated, it gives CATSITQGQQAFF.

This clonotype was seen at least ten times. The V call is TRBV29-1, the J call TRBJ2-5, with D maybe TRBD2 (6 bases). The CDR3 loop spans 14 amino acids. V was cut by 7 bases and J by 5 bases, with 20 bases left in between. CDR1 and CDR2 from the germline V gene are SQVTM and ANQGSEA. The CDR3 reads CSAPPRGRLETQYF. The CDR3 coding sequence is TGCAGCGCCCCCCCCCGGGGGAGGCTGGAGACCCAGTACTTC.

This clonotype was detected many times. V and J are TRBV5-1 and TRBJ2-5; TRBD1 agrees at 9 bases. Germline lookup yields CDR1 SGHRS and CDR2 YFSETQ. CDR3 length equals 15 residues. Losses at the gene ends were 6 bases for V and 2 bases for J; bases not matched to a gene: 8. Here the CDR3 reads CASKRRGQGQETQYF. The CDR3 nucleotides are TGCGCCAGCAAACGACGGGGACAGGGACAAGAGACCCAGTACTTC.